The T cell receptor beta chain described here comes from a study of beta chain features in type 1 diabetes. Broader study findings: Significant though moderate, a shortening of TCRB CDR3s appeared in all four CD4+ subsets of Type 1 diabetes patients. The naive, central memory and Treg TCRB repertoires looked more alike in patients than they did in healthy donors.

This clone was recorded once. Its antigen is unidentified. V lost 0 bases and J 4 bases, leaving 12 bases between the germline ends. This CDR3 comprises 15 residues. Germline values: CDR1 SGHTA, CDR2 FQGNSA. The isolated RNA, all of it, was reverse transcribed, so expressed TCRB transcripts were what got sequenced. About 3.5 million reads, on average, came from each naive, central memory and regulatory T cell sample. This table comes from immunoSEQ multiplex PCR, and its TCRdb copy is limited to in-frame clones, with some not included. The sample contains roughly 150,000 clones, over 55% of which appear only once. Via the markers CD45RO/CCR7/CD25/CD127/CD95/CD27, stem cell-like memory, regulatory, central memory and naive CD4+ cells were sorted.

The gene calls are TRBV7-2 and TRBJ2-5, with TRBD2 as a possible D gene (5 bases). Sequencing was carried out using naive CD4+ T cells from blood. This receptor was taken from a man younger than 45 with type 1 diabetes. In DNA form, the CDR3 reads TGTGCCAGCAGCTTAGCGCGGCTTAGCGTAGAGACCCAGTACTTC. Its translation: CASSLARLSVETQYF.